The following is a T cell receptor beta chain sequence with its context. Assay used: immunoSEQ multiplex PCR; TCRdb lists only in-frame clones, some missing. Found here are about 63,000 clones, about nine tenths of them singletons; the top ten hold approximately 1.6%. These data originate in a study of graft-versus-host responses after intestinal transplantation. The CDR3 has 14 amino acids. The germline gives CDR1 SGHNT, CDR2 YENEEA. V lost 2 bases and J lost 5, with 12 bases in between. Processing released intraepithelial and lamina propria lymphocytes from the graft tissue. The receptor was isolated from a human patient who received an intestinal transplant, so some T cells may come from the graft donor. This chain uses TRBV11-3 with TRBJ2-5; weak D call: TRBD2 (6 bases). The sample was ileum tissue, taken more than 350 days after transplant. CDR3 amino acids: CASSLRGSGETQYF. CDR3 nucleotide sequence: TGTGCCAGCAGCTTAAGAGGGAGCGGGGAGACCCAGTACTTC. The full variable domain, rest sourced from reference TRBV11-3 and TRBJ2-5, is EAGVVQSPRYKIIEKKQPVAFWCNPISGHNTLYWYLQNLGQGPELLIRYENEEAVDDSQLPKDRFSAERLKGVDSTLKIQPAELGDSAVYLCASSLRGSGETQYFGPGTRLLVL.